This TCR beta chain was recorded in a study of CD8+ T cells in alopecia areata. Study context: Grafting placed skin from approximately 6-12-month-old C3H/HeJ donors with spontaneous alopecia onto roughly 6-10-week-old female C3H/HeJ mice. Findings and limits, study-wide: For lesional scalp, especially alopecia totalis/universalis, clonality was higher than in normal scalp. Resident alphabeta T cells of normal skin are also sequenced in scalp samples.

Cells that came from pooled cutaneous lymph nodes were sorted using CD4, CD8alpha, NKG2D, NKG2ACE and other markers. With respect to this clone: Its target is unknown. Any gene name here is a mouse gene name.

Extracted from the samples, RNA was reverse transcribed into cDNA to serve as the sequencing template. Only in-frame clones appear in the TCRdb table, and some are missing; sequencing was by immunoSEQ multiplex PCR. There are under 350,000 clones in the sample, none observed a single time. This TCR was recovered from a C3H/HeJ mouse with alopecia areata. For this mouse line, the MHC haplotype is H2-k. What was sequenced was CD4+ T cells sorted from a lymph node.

CDR3 residues: CASGETGSFNQDTQYF. The sequenced CDR3 bases are TGTGCCAGCGGTGAAACTGGGAGCTTTAACCAAGAC. The chain has TRBV13-2 and TRBJ2-5, with D tentatively TRBD2 (6 bases). The CDR3 end lies 4 residues beyond the end of the read and is filled in from the germline J gene. Looked up from germline, CDR1 is NNHNN and CDR2 is SYGAGS (reference sequence). CDR3 length: 16 amino acids. V gave up 2 bases and J gave up 0 bases, with 13 bases separating them.